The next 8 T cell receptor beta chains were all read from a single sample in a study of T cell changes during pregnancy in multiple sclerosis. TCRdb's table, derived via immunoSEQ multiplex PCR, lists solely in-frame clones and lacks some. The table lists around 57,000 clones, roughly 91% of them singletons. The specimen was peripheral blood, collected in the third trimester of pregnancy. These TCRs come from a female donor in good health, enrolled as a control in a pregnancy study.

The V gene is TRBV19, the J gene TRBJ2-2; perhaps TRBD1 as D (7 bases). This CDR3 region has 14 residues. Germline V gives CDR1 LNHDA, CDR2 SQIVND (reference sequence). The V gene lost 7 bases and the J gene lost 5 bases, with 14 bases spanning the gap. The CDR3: CASKEGAVTGELFF. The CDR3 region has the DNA TGTGCCAGTAAGGAGGGGGCCGTAACCGGGGAGCTGTTTTTT.

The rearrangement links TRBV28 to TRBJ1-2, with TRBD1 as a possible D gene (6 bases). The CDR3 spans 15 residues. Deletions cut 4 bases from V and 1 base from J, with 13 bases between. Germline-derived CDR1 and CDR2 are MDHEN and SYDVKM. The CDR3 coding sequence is TGTGCCAGCAGTTCCAACGACAGGAATAACTATGGCTACACCTTC. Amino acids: CASSSNDRNNYGYTF.

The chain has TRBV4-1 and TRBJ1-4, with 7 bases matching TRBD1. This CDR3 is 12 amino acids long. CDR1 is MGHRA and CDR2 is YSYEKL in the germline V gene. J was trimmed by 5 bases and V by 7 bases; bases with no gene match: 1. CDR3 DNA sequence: TGCGCCAGCAACAGGGGAAATGAAAAACTGTTTTTT. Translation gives CASNRGNEKLFF.

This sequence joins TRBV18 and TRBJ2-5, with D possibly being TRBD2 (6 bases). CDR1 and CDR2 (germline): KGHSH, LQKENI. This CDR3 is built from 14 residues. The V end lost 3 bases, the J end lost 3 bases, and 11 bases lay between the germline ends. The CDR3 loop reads CASSPQRAEETQYF. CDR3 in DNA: TGTGCCAGCTCACCCCAGCGGGCCGAAGAGACCCAGTACTTC.

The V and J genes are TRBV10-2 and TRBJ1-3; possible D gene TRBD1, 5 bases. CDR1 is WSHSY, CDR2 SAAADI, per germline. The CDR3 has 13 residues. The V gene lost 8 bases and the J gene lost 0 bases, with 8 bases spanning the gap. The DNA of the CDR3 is TGCGCCAGCCGGGGGGACTCTGGAAACACCATATATTTT. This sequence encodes CASRGDSGNTIYF.

DNA of the CDR3: TGTGCCAGCAGCTTAACCCCGGGAGCGGCTAGCACAGATACGCAGTATTTT. Translation: CASSLTPGAASTDTQYF. The chain links TRBV5-4 to TRBJ2-3; D possibly corresponds to TRBD2 (6 bases). V was trimmed by 2 bases and J by 0 bases, leaving 16 bases between them. The CDR3 has 17 amino acids. The germline V gene encodes CDR1 SGHNT and CDR2 YYREEE (reference sequence). Variable domain in full (rest from reference TRBV5-4 and TRBJ2-3): ETGVTQSPTHLIKTRGQQVTLRCSSQSGHNTVSWYQQALGQGPQFIFQYYREEENGRGNFPPRFSGLQFPNYSSELNVNALELDDSALYLCASSLTPGAASTDTQYFGPGTRLTVL.

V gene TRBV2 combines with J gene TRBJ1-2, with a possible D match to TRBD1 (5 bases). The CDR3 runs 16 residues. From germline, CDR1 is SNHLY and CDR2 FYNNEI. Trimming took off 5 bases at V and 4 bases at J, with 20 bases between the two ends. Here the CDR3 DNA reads TGTGCCAGCAGTTTGGATACCCAGGGCGCAGGCTATGGCTACACCTTC. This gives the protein CASSLDTQGAGYGYTF.

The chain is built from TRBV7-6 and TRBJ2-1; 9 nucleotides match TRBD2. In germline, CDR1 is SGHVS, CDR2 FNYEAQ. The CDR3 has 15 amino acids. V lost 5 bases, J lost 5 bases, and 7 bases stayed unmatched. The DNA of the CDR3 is TGTGCCAGCAGCCCACTAGCGGGCGAACACAATGAGCAGTTCTTC. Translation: CASSPLAGEHNEQFF.